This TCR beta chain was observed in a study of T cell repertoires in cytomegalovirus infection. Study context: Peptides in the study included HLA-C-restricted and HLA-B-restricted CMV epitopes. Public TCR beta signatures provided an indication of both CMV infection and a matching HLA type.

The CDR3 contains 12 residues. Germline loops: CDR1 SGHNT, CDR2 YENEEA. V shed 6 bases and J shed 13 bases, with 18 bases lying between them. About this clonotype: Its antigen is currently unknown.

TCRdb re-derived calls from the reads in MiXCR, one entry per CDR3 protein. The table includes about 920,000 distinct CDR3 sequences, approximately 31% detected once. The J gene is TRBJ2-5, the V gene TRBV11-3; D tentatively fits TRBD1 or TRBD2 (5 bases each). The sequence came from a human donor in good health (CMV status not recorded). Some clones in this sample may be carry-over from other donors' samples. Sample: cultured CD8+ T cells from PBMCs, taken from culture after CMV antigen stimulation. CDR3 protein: CASSSRRDHLYF. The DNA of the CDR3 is TGTGCCAGCAGTTCCCGACGGGACCATTTGTACTTC.